The clone carrying this T cell receptor beta chain was seen just once. Its antigen is not identified. It was with 60 Vbeta and 13 Jbeta primers that the PCR ran. Data came from immunoSEQ multiplex PCR; TCRdb stores just in-frame clones and leaves some out. The sample records over 150,000 clones, over 70% being singletons. This entry comes from a study of cytomegalovirus exposure and HLA in healthy donors. V dropped 1 base and J dropped 3 bases, with 12 bases sitting between them. This CDR3 is built from 15 residues. Germline V gene data show CDR1 as SGHAT and CDR2 as FQNNGV. Findings and caveats of the study: When presence/absence was analysed, sequencing depth was taken to be roughly uniform across donors. Associated with HLA alleles at 0.05 false discovery rate in a later analysis were 16,951 TCR beta sequences. TCR beta chains numbering roughly 150 were designated cytomegalovirus-associated.

This chain links TRBV11-2 with TRBJ1-1; maybe TRBD1 (6 bases). This TCR was recovered from a boy aged 2 to 10 in good health and CMV-seronegative. The sequencing sample was made of PBMCs. CDR3 DNA sequence: TGTGCCAGCAGCTTAGTTGGTTGGGGGCACACTGAAGCTTTCTTT. Translated, it gives CASSLVGWGHTEAFF.